The text below deals with one T cell receptor (beta chain). What it binds is unknown. These data belong to a study of cytomegalovirus exposure and HLA in healthy donors. General observations from the study: A later analysis linked a missense variant in DCLRE1C to the trimming of TCR beta V and J genes. In a later analysis, HLA-associated TCR beta chains were more clonally expanded than equally common others. Altogether, some 170 TCR beta chains were recorded as cytomegalovirus-associated. In vitro testing confirmed a few CMV-associated chains as specific for CMV antigens.

This CDR3 has 14 residues. The V gene's germline CDR1 is SEHNR and CDR2 FQNEAQ (reference sequence). Trimming removed 1 base at V and 1 base at J, with 7 bases between. Both 60 Vbeta primers and 13 Jbeta primers went into the PCR. Produced via immunoSEQ multiplex PCR; TCRdb's table is partial and in-frame only. The table lists about 95,000 clones, approximately 77% of them singletons. The V call is TRBV7-9, the J call TRBJ2-5; D ambiguous. This clonotype originated in a woman between 40 and 50 years old in good health and CMV-seronegative. Sequencing used PBMCs. The CDR3 reads CASSLVPSQETQYF. CDR3 DNA: TGTGCCAGCAGCTTAGTCCCGTCCCAAGAGACCCAGTACTTC.